These 3 T cell receptor beta chains came from one sample sequenced in a study of lymphopenia after photon versus proton radiotherapy. The data were produced by immunoSEQ multiplex PCR, yet TCRdb's version contains in-frame clones alone and is incomplete. The sample comprises roughly 67,000 clones, roughly 88% of which are singletons, and approximately 2.6% rests with the top ten. The sequenced sample was peripheral blood, obtained from a patient treated with photon-based radiotherapy. These receptors came from a woman aged 70-85 years with pancreatic cancer.

This clone was found once. V is TRBV21-1 and J is TRBJ2-1; the D call of TRBD1 is as the table states it, not checked on the DNA. TRBV21-1 is termed a pseudogene. This CDR3 has 17 amino acids. The DNA of the CDR3 is TGTGCCAGCAGCAAAGCGGGGGGGACAGGCCCCTACAATGAGCAGTTCTTC. Its translation is CASSKAGGTGPYNEQFF.

The chain carries TRBV5-8 and TRBJ2-1, with TRBD1 identical over 7 bases. Germline CDR1 is SGHTS and CDR2 is YDEGEE. The V and J ends lost 3 bases and 12 bases, in that order; junction bases with no gene match: 15. The CDR3 totals 15 residues. The chain's CDR3 is CASSSYGTATMGQFF. The DNA of the CDR3 is TGTGCCAGCAGCTCCTACGGGACAGCCACTATGGGGCAGTTCTTC. Full variable domain (missing parts from reference TRBV5-8 and TRBJ2-1): EAGVTQSPTHLIKTRGQQATLRCSPISGHTSVYWYQQALGLGLQFLLWYDEGEERNRGNFPPRFSGRQFPNYSSELNVNALELEDSALYLCASSSYGTATMGQFFGPGTRLTVL.

This chain uses TRBV9 with TRBJ2-4; D is uncertain. CDR3 length: 12 residues. Germline V gene lookup returns CDR1 SGDLS and CDR2 YYNGEE. The V end was cut by 4 bases, the J end by 8 bases, with 10 bases between. In nucleotides, the CDR3 is TGTGCCAGCAGCCCCCCCTCGGACATTCAGTACTTC. Translation: CASSPPSDIQYF.